These T cell receptor beta chains were read from a single sample in a study of beta chain features in type 1 diabetes. The table came from immunoSEQ multiplex PCR; TCRdb's copy has only in-frame clones and leaves some out. Here the sample spans a few hundred thousand clones, less than 35% being singletons. Sequenced sample: central memory CD4+ T cells from blood. The source is a young man in good health. The CDR3 runs from the conserved cysteine through the conserved F or W. The D gene is left open where the match is weak. The size of a clone is reported for some rows only, either as once, few or many, or as a class for expanded clones.

clone_size,d_call,j_call,v_call,cdr3_nt,cdr3_aa
many,.,TRBJ2-5,TRBV15,TGTGCCACCAGCCGTTCGCGGGTCCAAGAGACCCAGTACTTC,CATSRSRVQETQYF
.,TRBD1,TRBJ2-7,TRBV7-6,TGTGCCAGCAGCCCACAGACAGGGCTTACCTCCTACGAGCAGTACTTC,CASSPQTGLTSYEQYF
few,TRBD2,TRBJ2-3,TRBV11-3,TGTGCCAGCAGCCGGACTAGCGGGACAGATACGCAGTATTTT,CASSRTSGTDTQYF
few,TRBD1,TRBJ2-2,TRBV7-8,TGTGCCAGCAGCTCCCGACAGGGATCGGGGGAGCTGTTTTTT,CASSSRQGSGELFF
few,.,TRBJ2-4,TRBV5-1,TGCGCCAGCAGCGGATCTGAGGAGGCCAAAAACATTCAGTACTTC,CASSGSEEAKNIQYF
.,.,TRBJ2-5,TRBV6-1,TGTGCCAGCAGTGAATTTACGGAGACCCAGTACTTC,CASSEFTETQYF
.,.,TRBJ1-2,TRBV11-2,TGTGCCAGCAGCTCCTATAAGGACTCTGGCTACACCTTC,CASSSYKDSGYTF
.,TRBD1,TRBJ2-2,TRBV6-5,TGTGCCAGCAGAAAGGACAGGGTGGGAGGGGAGCTGTTTTTT,CASRKDRVGGELFF
.,.,TRBJ1-4,TRBV6-1,TGTGCCAGCAGGGCAGGGGTTAAAGAAAAACTGTTTTTT,CASRAGVKEKLFF
few,.,TRBJ2-7,TRBV30,TGTGCCTGGAGGGATGAGGGGACCGGGTACTTC,CAWRDEGTGYF